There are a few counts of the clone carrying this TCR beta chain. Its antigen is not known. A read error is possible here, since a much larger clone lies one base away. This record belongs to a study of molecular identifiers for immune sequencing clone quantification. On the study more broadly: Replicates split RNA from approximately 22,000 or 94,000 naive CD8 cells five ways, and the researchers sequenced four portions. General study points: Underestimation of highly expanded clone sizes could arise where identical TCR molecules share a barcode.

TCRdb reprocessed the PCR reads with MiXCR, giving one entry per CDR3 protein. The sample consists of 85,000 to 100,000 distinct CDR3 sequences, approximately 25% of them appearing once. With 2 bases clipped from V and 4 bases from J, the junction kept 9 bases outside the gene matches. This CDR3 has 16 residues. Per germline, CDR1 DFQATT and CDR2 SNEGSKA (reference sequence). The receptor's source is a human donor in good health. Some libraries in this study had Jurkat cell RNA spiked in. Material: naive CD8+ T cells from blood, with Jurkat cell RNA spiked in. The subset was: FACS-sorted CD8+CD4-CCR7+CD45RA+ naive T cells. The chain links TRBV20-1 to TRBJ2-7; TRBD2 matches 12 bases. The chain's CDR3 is CSARSLAGGRGYEQYF. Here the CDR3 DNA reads TGCAGTGCTAGAAGCCTAGCGGGGGGGCGGGGGTACGAGCAGTACTTC.